A selection of T cell receptor beta chains follows, all from one sample in a study of sequential checkpoint blockade in melanoma. Libraries were prepared by immunoSEQ multiplex PCR; TCRdb keeps only in-frame clonotypes and omits some of them. This sample has several thousand clones, with approximately 21% found just once. The source was tumor tissue (inferred from file names), collected from a patient given nivolumab and ipilimumab in sequence. Receptors were obtained from a human patient with melanoma. Some clones in this sample may be carry-over from other donors' samples. Both conserved end residues are part of each CDR3. D genes are given only for firm matches. Only some rows state a clone size, as once, few, many or a class for expanded clones.

d_call	clone_size	v_call	j_call	cdr3_aa	cdr3_nt
-	medium-sized	TRBV6-8	TRBJ2-7	CASSYSRGSSYEQYF	TGTGCCAGCAGTTACTCACGGGGGAGCTCCTACGAGCAGTACTTC
TRBD1	large	TRBV19	TRBJ1-6	CASSRSGTGFGAKPLHF	TGTGCCAGTAGTCGATCCGGGACAGGGTTCGGCGCTAAACCCCTCCACTTT
TRBD1	-	TRBV6-8	TRBJ1-1	CASSPDRVRTEAFF	TGTGCCAGCAGCCCTGACAGGGTTCGCACTGAAGCTTTCTTT
-	-	TRBV19	TRBJ2-5	CASRAVGGPSRETQYF	TGTGCCAGTAGGGCTGTAGGGGGGCCCTCCAGGGAGACCCAGTACTTC
-	-	TRBV28	TRBJ1-2	CASSLQDYYGYTF	TGTGCCAGCAGTTTACAGGATTACTATGGCTACACCTTC
-	-	TRBV30	TRBJ1-3	CAWSLAGAHSGNTIYF	TGTGCCTGGAGTTTAGCGGGGGCACACTCTGGAAACACCATATATTTT
TRBD1	medium-sized	TRBV11-3	TRBJ1-4	CASSRQGANEKLFF	TGTGCCAGCAGCCGACAGGGGGCTAATGAAAAACTGTTTTTT
-	-	TRBV5-1	TRBJ2-7	CASSLEMRGSPSYEQYF	TGCGCCAGCAGCTTGGAAATGAGGGGGTCTCCGTCCTACGAGCAGTACTTC
TRBD1	few	TRBV9	TRBJ1-5	CASSREGTGTGQPQHF	TGTGCCAGCAGTAGGGAGGGGACAGGAACAGGTCAGCCCCAGCATTTT
-	-	TRBV6-8	TRBJ1-5	CASRKIGRVGQPQHF	TGTGCCAGCAGAAAGATTGGGCGGGTGGGTCAGCCCCAGCATTTT
-	-	TRBV12-5	TRBJ1-5	CASGLLEPQHF	TGTGCTAGTGGTTTGCTGGAGCCCCAGCATTTT
-	many	TRBV11-3	TRBJ2-7	CASTSAEQGVEQYF	TGTGCCAGCACCTCCGCCGAACAGGGTGTCGAGCAGTACTTC
-	few	TRBV9	TRBJ1-1	CASSLLENTEAFF	TGTGCCAGCAGTTTGTTAGAGAACACTGAAGCTTTCTTT
TRBD2	-	TRBV6-8	TRBJ2-3	CASSDGAGGTDTQYF	TGTGCCAGCAGTGACGGCGCGGGAGGCACAGATACGCAGTATTTT
-	once	TRBV19	TRBJ1-5	CASSTRIVYTSNQPQHF	TGTGCCAGTAGTACCCGTATAGTCTATACGAGCAATCAGCCCCAGCATTTT
-	many	TRBV11-3	TRBJ1-1	CASSLMARGMNTEAFF	TGTGCCAGCAGCTTAATGGCAAGGGGCATGAACACTGAAGCTTTCTTT
-	-	TRBV6-8	TRBJ1-1	CASSHELNTEAFF	TGTGCCAGCAGTCACGAACTGAACACTGAAGCTTTCTTT
-	few	TRBV12-5	TRBJ1-1	CASGLDSTEAFF	TGTGCCAGCGGCCTCGACAGCACTGAAGCTTTCTTT
-	few	TRBV18	TRBJ1-2	CASSPGIDYGYTF	TGTGCCAGCTCACCAGGAATCGACTATGGCTACACCTTC
TRBD1	many	TRBV11-3	TRBJ1-1	CASSFLLGDDRGTEAFF	TGTGCCAGCAGCTTCCTCCTGGGGGACGACAGGGGCACTGAAGCTTTCTTT
-	-	TRBV29-1	TRBJ2-7	CSVVEVSYEQYF	TGCAGCGTTGTTGAGGTTAGCTACGAGCAGTACTTC
-	-	TRBV30	TRBJ1-1	CAWSVRGTEAFF	TGTGCCTGGAGTGTACGAGGAACTGAAGCTTTCTTT
-	few	TRBV6-8	TRBJ1-1	CASSPRTAPGNTEAFF	TGTGCCAGCAGTCCTAGGACAGCGCCGGGTAACACTGAAGCTTTCTTT
-	-	TRBV19	TRBJ1-2	CADLRSGRGTFNYGYTF	TGTGCCGATCTAAGGTCGGGTCGTGGCACCTTTAACTATGGCTACACCTTC
-	-	TRBV19	TRBJ2-3	CASSRGGDVDTQYF	TGTGCCAGTAGTCGGGGTGGGGACGTAGATACGCAGTATTTT
-	few	TRBV6-8	TRBJ2-3	CASSVGVETDTQYF	TGTGCCAGCAGTGTGGGGGTCGAGACAGATACGCAGTATTTT
TRBD2	medium-sized	TRBV6-8	TRBJ2-5	CASSPGTSGGQETQYF	TGTGCCAGCAGTCCAGGGACTAGCGGGGGGCAAGAGACCCAGTACTTC
-	many	TRBV11-3	TRBJ1-1	CASSLGQPAGAEAFF	TGTGCCAGCAGCTTAGGTCAGCCGGCCGGGGCTGAAGCTTTCTTT
-	few	TRBV4-1	TRBJ1-2	CASSQVGRGRIYGYTF	TGCGCCAGCAGCCAAGTGGGGAGGGGCCGGATCTATGGCTACACCTTC
-	many	TRBV11-3	TRBJ1-3	CASSPMTGKGNTIYF	TGTGCCAGCAGTCCTATGACGGGCAAAGGAAACACCATATATTTT
TRBD2	many	TRBV11-3	TRBJ2-5	CASSLRRVAGGSSLLETQYF	TGTGCCAGCAGCTTACGACGGGTAGCGGGGGGCTCCTCCCTGCTGGAGACCCAGTACTTC
-	-	TRBV18	TRBJ2-3	CASSPLGGGLGTDTQYF	TGTGCCAGCTCACCGCTGGGTGGGGGGCTTGGCACAGATACGCAGTATTTT
TRBD2	many	TRBV11-3	TRBJ2-1	CASSGGVSSYNEQFF	TGTGCCAGCAGCGGGGGGGTTAGCTCCTACAATGAGCAGTTCTTC
-	-	TRBV6-8	TRBJ2-5	CASSPRLGAETQYF	TGTGCCAGCAGCCCCAGACTAGGGGCTGAGACCCAGTACTTC
TRBD2	medium-sized	TRBV11-3	TRBJ2-3	CASSLSGGASDTQYF	TGTGCCAGCAGCTTAAGCGGGGGGGCGTCAGATACGCAGTATTTT
-	-	TRBV19	TRBJ1-6	CASRWRGSSPLHF	TGTGCCAGTAGGTGGAGGGGCAGCTCACCCCTCCACTTT
TRBD1	few	TRBV9	TRBJ1-6	CASSVHSTGDSPLHF	TGTGCCAGCAGCGTCCACAGTACAGGGGATTCACCCCTCCACTTT
TRBD1	-	TRBV6-8	TRBJ1-1	CASSSARTGFTEAFF	TGTGCCAGCAGTTCCGCCAGGACAGGGTTCACTGAAGCTTTCTTT
-	-	TRBV5-1	TRBJ2-5	CASSLWADQEETQYF	TGCGCCAGCAGCTTGTGGGCAGATCAAGAAGAGACCCAGTACTTC
TRBD2	medium-sized	TRBV6-8	TRBJ2-1	CASRTGRLAGGHGEQFF	TGTGCCAGCAGGACAGGGCGGCTAGCGGGGGGGCATGGTGAGCAGTTCTTC
TRBD1	many	TRBV11-3	TRBJ1-3	CASSLGNLGTGGFSGNTIYF	TGTGCCAGCAGCTTAGGGAACCTCGGGACAGGGGGCTTCTCTGGAAACACCATATATTTT
TRBD1	few	TRBV10-3	TRBJ1-1	CAISESSSGGRNTEAFF	TGTGCCATCAGTGAGTCGTCGTCAGGGGGTAGGAACACTGAAGCTTTCTTT
-	few	TRBV18	TRBJ1-1	CASSVGGGRMNTEAFF	TGTGCCAGCTCCGTCGGGGGGGGACGAATGAACACTGAAGCTTTCTTT
-	-	TRBV19	TRBJ1-2	CASSIVHRSLSYGYTF	TGTGCCAGTAGTATAGTTCACAGGAGTCTCAGCTATGGCTACACCTTC
TRBD1	-	TRBV19	TRBJ1-1	CASTPTGGTEAFF	TGTGCCAGTACCCCGACAGGGGGGACTGAAGCTTTCTTT
-	-	TRBV6-8	TRBJ2-7	CASTQLSGSREQYF	TGTGCCAGCACCCAATTATCAGGGAGTCGCGAGCAGTACTTC
-	-	TRBV11-3	TRBJ2-7	CASSLEGVLGNEQYF	TGTGCCAGCAGCTTAGAAGGGGTCTTGGGCAACGAGCAGTACTTC